This T cell receptor beta chain stems from a study of neurological immune-mediated disorders. This clonotype came up a few times. Its target is not known. CD4+ or CD8+ T cells, more than 750,000 per library, were used for sorted libraries. V lost 0 bases to trimming and J lost 3 bases; unmatched junction nucleotides: 8. The V gene's germline CDR1 is LGHNT and CDR2 FRNRAP. The CDR3 sequence is 16 residues long. Whole-study results and caveats: In HTLV-1-associated myelopathy, TCR clonal expansion was greatest, whereas multiple sclerosis had the least, falling below healthy controls.

The cDNA came from 5'RACE, which used 10-nucleotide random UMIs. The yield of each sequencing run was over 160 million TCR-beta sequences from 15-18 subjects. MiXCR, applied by TCRdb to the 5' RACE reads, yields one record per CDR3 protein. The sample yields some 41,000 distinct CDR3 sequences, about 14% seen once. The J gene is TRBJ2-7, the V gene TRBV12-5; 7 positions agree with TRBD1. This sequence originates from a woman between 55 and 75 years old with HTLV-1-associated myelopathy (HAM/TSP). The sequencing input was CD4+ T cells from blood. The CDR3 region has the DNA TGTGCTAGTGGTTTGGTACTTGACAGGGTTAGCTACGAGCAGTACTTC. It encodes CASGLVLDRVSYEQYF.